The clone carrying this T cell receptor beta chain has at least ten counts. Its antigen is as yet unknown. The sample comes from a study of T-cell reconstitution after alpha-beta-depleted transplantation in children. Unique molecular identifiers were incorporated during preparation of the TCRbeta library. TCRdb reprocessed the PCR reads via MiXCR and lists one record per CDR3 protein. Of fewer than 1 million distinct CDR3 sequences listed, under 20% are singletons. Study findings and constraints: Newly made T cells mostly supplied T-cell counts and diversity one year after transplant. Reported findings indicate that, about two months after transplant, alpha-beta T cells came from several hundred expanded clones, which were derived from non-depleted graft cells. The high TCRbeta diversity at day 60 in some patients came from surviving recipient T cells and thymic progenitors.

The CDR3 extends over 17 amino acids. Trimming stripped 2 bases from V and 0 bases from J, with 13 bases between. Germline CDR1 is MNHEY and CDR2 is SVGAGI. V usage is TRBV6-5 and J usage is TRBJ2-2, with D tentatively TRBD1 (6 bases). The sequencing here drew on PBMCs, mostly from graft donor cells, taken 360 days after TCRalphabeta/CD19-depleted stem cell transplant. The sequence derives from a male patient between 5 and 17 years old who had a stem cell transplant for acute lymphoblastic leukemia, so the T cells may come from the graft donor. The CDR3 DNA is TGTGCCAGCAGTTACCCATACAGGGTTCCGAACACCGGGGAGCTGTTTTTT. Amino acids: CASSYPYRVPNTGELFF.